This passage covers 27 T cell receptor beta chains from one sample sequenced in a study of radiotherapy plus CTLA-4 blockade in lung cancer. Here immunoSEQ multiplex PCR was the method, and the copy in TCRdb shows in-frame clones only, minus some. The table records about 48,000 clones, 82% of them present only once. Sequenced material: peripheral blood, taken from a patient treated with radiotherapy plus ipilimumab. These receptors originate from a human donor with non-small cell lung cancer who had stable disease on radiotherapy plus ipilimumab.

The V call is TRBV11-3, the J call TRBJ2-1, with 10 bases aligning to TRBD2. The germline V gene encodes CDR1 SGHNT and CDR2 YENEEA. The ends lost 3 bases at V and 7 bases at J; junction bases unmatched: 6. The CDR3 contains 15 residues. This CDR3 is CASSLETSGTNEQFF. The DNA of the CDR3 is TGTGCCAGCAGCTTGGAAACTAGCGGGACGAATGAGCAGTTCTTC.

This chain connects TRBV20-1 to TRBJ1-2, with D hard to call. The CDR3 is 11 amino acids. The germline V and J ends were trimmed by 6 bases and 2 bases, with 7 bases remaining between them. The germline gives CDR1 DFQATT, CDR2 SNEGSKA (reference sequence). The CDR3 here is CSASPNYGYTF. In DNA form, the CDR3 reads TGCAGTGCATCCCCGAACTATGGCTACACCTTC.

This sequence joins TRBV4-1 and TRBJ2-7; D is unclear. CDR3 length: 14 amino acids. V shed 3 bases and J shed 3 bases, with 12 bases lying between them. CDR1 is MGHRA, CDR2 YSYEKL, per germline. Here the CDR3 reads CASSHPYASYEQYF. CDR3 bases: TGCGCCAGCAGCCATCCATACGCGAGCTACGAGCAGTACTTC.

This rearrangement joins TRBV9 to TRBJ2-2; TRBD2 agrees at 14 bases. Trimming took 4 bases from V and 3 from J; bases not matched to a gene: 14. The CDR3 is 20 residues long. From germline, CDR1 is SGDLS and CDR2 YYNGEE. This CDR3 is CASSHPTSGRATKHTGELFF. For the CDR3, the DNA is TGTGCCAGCAGCCATCCGACTAGCGGGAGGGCCACAAAGCACACCGGGGAGCTGTTTTTT.

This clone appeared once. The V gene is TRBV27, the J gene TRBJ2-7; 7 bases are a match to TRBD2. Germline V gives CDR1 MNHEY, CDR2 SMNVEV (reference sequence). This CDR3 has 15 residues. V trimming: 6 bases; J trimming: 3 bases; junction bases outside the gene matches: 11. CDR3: CASSLAAGSRYEQYF. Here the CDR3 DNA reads TGTGCCAGCAGCTTAGCAGCGGGATCCCGCTACGAGCAGTACTTC.

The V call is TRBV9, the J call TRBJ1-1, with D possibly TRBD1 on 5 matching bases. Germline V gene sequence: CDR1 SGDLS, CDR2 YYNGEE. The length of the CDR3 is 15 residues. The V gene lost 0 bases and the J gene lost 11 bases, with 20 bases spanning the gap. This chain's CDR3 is CASSVDGTEGKQAFF. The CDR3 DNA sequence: TGTGCCAGCAGCGTAGATGGGACGGAGGGGAAGCAGGCTTTCTTT.

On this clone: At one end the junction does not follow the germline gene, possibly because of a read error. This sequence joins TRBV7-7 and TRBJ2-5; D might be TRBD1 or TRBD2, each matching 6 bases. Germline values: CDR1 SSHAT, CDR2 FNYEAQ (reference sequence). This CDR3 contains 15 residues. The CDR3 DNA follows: TGTGCTAGCAGCGTAGGGAGGACAGTTCAAGAGACCCAGTACTTC. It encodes CASSVGRTVQETQYF.

The CDR3, as DNA: TGTGCCAGCTCACGTACAGGAGACTACGAGCAGTACTTC. This sequence encodes CASSRTGDYEQYF. The chain uses TRBV18 and TRBJ2-7, with D possibly being TRBD1 (5 bases). Germline lookup yields CDR1 KGHSH and CDR2 LQKENI. The CDR3 contains 13 residues. V shed 4 bases and J shed 3 bases, with 10 bases lying between them.

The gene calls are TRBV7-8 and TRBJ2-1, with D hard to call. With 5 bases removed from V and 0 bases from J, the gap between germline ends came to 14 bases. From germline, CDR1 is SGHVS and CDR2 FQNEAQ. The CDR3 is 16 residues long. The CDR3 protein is CASSLLEDSSYNEQFF. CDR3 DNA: TGTGCCAGCAGCCTCCTAGAGGATAGCTCCTACAATGAGCAGTTCTTC.

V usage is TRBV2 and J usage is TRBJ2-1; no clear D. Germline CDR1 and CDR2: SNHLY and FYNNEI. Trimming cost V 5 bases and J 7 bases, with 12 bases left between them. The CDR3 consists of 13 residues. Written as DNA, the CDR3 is TGTGCCAGCAGTTCTCTACCTGAGAATGAGCAGTTCTTC. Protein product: CASSSLPENEQFF.

The CDR3 sequence is CASSVESSYEQYF. The CDR3, as DNA: TGTGCCAGCAGTGTTGAGAGCTCCTACGAGCAGTACTTC. The chain links TRBV6-1 to TRBJ2-7; no firm D call. Trimming removed 4 bases from V and 0 bases from J, with 7 bases in between. CDR1 and CDR2 from the germline V gene are MNHNS and SASEGT. The CDR3 extends over 13 amino acids.

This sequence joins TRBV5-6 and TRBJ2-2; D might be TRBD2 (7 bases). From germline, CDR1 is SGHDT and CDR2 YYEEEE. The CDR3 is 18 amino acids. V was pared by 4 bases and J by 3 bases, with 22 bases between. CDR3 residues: CASSPLRGDTEDTGELFF. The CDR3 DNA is TGTGCCAGCAGCCCTCTCCGGGGGGACACTGAGGACACCGGGGAGCTGTTTTTT.

The CDR3 region has the DNA TGTGCCAGCAGTGATTCTTACAGGGGGCGGTCAGGGGAGCTGTTTTTT. Its protein is CASSDSYRGRSGELFF. V is TRBV25-1 and J is TRBJ2-2, with 9 bases aligning to TRBD1. Looked up from germline, CDR1 is MGHDK and CDR2 is SYGVNS. V was pared by 3 bases and J by 8 bases, with 10 bases of the junction left unmatched. The CDR3 extends over 16 amino acids.

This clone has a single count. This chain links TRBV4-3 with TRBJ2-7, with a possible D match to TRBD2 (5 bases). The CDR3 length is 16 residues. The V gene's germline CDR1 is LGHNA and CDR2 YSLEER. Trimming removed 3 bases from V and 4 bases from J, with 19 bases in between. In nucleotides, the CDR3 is TGCGCCAGCAGCCACTCGTTGGACTCGGGCCGATACGAGCAGTACTTC. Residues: CASSHSLDSGRYEQYF.

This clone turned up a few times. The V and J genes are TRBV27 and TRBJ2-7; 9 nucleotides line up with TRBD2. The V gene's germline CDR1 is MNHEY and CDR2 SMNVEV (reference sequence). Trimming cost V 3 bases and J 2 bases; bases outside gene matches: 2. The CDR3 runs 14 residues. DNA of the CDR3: TGTGCCAGCAGTTTTGCTAGCGGGACCTACGAGCAGTACTTC. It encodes CASSFASGTYEQYF.

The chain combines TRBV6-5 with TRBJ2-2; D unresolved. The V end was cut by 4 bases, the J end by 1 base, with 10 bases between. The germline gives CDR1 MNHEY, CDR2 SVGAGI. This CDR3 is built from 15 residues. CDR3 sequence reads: CASSSPPENTGELFF. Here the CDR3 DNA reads TGTGCCAGCAGTTCCCCTCCAGAGAACACCGGGGAGCTGTTTTTT.

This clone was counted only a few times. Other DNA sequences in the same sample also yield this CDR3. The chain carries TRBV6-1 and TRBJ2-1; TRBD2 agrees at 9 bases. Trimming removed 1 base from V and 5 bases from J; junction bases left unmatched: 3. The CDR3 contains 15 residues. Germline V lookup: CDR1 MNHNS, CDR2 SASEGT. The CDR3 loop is CASSEGLAEHNEQFF. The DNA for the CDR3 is TGTGCCAGCAGTGAAGGACTAGCGGAGCACAATGAGCAGTTCTTC.

The CDR3 DNA sequence: TGTGCCAGTAGTATCACAGGGGGCCTAATGAACACTGAAGCTTTCTTT. It translates to CASSITGGLMNTEAFF. The gene calls are TRBV19 and TRBJ1-1; TRBD1 matches at 9 bases. V lost 3 bases to trimming and J lost 0 bases; unmatched junction nucleotides: 5. The CDR3 has 16 amino acids. CDR1 is LNHDA and CDR2 is SQIVND in the germline V gene (reference sequence).

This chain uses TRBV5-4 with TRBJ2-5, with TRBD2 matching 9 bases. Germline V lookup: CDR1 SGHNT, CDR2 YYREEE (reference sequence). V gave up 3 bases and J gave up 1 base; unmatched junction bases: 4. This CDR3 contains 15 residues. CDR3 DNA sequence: TGTGCCAGCAGCTCCGGACTAGCGACCCAAGAGACCCAGTACTTC. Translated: CASSSGLATQETQYF.

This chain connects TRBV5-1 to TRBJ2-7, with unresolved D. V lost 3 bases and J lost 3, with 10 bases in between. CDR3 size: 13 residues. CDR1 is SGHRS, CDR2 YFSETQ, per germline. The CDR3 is CASSSSDIYEQYF. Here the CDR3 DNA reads TGCGCCAGCAGCTCCTCAGACATCTACGAGCAGTACTTC. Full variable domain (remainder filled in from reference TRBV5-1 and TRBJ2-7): KAGVTQTPRYLIKTRGQQVTLSCSPISGHRSVSWYQQTPGQGLQFLFEYFSETQRNKGNFPGRFSGRQFSNSRSEMNVSTLELGDSALYLCASSSSDIYEQYFGPGTRLTVT.

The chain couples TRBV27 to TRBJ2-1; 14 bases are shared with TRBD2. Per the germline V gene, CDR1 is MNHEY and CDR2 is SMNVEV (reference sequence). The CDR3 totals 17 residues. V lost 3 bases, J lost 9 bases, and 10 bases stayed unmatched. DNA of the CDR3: TGTGCCAGCAGTTTTGACGGGACTAGCGGGAGAGGCGGTGAGCAGTTCTTC. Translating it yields CASSFDGTSGRGGEQFF.

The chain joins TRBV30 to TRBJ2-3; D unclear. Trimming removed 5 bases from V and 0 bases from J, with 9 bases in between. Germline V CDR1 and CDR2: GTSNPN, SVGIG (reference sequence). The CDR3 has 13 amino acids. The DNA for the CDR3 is TGTGCCTGGGACATCTTGAGCACAGATACGCAGTATTTT. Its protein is CAWDILSTDTQYF.

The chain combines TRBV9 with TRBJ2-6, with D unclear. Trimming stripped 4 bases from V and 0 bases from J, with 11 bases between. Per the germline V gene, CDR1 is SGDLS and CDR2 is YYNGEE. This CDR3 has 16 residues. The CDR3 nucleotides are TGTGCCAGCAGCCTTGGTGAGAGCTCTGGGGCCAACGTCCTGACTTTC. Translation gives CASSLGESSGANVLTF. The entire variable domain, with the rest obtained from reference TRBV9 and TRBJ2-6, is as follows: DSGVTQTPKHLITATGQRVTLRCSPRSGDLSVYWYQQSLDQGLQFLIQYYNGEERAKGNILERFSAQQFPDLHSELNLSSLELGDSALYFCASSLGESSGANVLTFGAGSRLTVL.

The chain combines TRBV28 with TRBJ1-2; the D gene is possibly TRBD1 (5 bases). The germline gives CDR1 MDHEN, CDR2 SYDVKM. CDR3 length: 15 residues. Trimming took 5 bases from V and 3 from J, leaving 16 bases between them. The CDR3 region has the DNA TGTGCCAGCAGTCTAGCGGGGGAGGGATACTATGGCTACACCTTC. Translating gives CASSLAGEGYYGYTF.

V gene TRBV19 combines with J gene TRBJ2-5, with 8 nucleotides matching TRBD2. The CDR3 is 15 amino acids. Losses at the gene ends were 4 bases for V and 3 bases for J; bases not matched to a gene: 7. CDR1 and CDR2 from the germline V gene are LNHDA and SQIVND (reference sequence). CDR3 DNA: TGTGCCAGTAGTACCGCCGGACTAGCAGAAGAGACCCAGTACTTC. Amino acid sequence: CASSTAGLAEETQYF.

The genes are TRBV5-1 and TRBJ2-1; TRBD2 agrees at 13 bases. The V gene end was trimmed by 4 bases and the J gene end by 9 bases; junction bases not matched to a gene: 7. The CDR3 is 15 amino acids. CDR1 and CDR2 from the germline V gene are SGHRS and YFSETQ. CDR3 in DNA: TGCGCCAGCAGCCCCGGACTAGCGGGAGCGGTTGAGCAGTTCTTC. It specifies CASSPGLAGAVEQFF.

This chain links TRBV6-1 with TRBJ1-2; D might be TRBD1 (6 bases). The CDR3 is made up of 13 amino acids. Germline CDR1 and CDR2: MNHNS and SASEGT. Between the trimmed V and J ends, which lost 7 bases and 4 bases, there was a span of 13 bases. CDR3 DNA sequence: TGTGCCAGCATTTTGACAGGTGGCTATGGCTACACCTTC. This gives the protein CASILTGGYGYTF.